Following are 3 T cell receptor beta chains from one sample sequenced in a study of blood T cell repertoires in COVID-19. Profiled with immunoSEQ multiplex PCR; TCRdb holds only in-frame clones, not every one. The sample has hundreds of thousands of clones; 85% to 90% are singletons. Sequenced sample: PBMCs or T cells enriched from blood (not recorded which). These receptors were obtained from a man under 40 who had recovered from COVID-19.

The rearrangement links TRBV28 to TRBJ1-2, with TRBD1 identical over 9 bases. With V trimmed by 6 bases and J by 3 bases, 2 bases remained unmatched. This CDR3 has 13 residues. Germline CDR1 is MDHEN and CDR2 is SYDVKM. CDR3 coding DNA: TGTGCCAGCAGCGGGACAGGGTACTATGGCTACACCTTC. This codes for CASSGTGYYGYTF.

The chain joins TRBV12-3 or TRBV12-4 to TRBJ1-2; D not resolved. Trimming removed 8 bases from V and 7 bases from J, with 11 bases in between. The length of the CDR3 is 11 residues. The CDR3 DNA sequence: TGTGCCAGCCAAGGAGGGAGTGGCTACACCTTC. Amino acids: CASQGGSGYTF.

V and J are TRBV6-4 and TRBJ2-2; 7 positions match TRBD1. The CDR3 contains 18 residues. The V segment lost 2 bases and the J segment 15 bases; nucleotides outside the gene matches: 24. CDR1 MRHNA and CDR2 SNTAGT come from the germline V gene. CDR3 protein: CASSDQGKYKRGQCMMFF. The CDR3 nucleotides are TGTGCCAGCAGTGACCAAGGCAAGTACAAAAGGGGGCAATGTATGATGTTTTTT.